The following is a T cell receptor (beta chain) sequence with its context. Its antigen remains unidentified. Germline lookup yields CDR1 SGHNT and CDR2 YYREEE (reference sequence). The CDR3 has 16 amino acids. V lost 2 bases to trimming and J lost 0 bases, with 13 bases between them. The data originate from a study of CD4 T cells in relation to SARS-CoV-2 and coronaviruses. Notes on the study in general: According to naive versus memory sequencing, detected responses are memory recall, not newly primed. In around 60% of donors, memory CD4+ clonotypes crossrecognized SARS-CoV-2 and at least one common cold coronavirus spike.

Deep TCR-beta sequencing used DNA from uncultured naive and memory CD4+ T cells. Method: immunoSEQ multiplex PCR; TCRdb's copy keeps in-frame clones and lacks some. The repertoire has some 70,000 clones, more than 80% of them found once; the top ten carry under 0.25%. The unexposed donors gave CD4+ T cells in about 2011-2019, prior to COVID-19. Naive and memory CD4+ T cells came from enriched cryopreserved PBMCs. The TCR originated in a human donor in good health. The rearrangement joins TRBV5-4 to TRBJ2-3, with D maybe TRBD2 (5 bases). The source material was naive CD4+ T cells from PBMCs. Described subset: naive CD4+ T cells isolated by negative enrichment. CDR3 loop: CASSFLADQSTDTQYF. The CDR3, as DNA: TGTGCCAGCAGCTTCCTAGCTGATCAAAGCACAGATACGCAGTATTTT. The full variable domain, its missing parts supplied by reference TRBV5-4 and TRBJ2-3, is ETGVTQSPTHLIKTRGQQVTLRCSSQSGHNTVSWYQQALGQGPQFIFQYYREEENGRGNFPPRFSGLQFPNYSSELNVNALELDDSALYLCASSFLADQSTDTQYFGPGTRLTVL.